A selection of T cell receptor beta chains follows, all from one sample in a study of shared clonotypes between healthy human individuals. Method: immunoSEQ multiplex PCR; TCRdb's copy keeps in-frame clones and lacks some. The sample has approximately 1.9 million clones, about 93% seen once. The sample taken for sequencing was naive CD8+ T cells from PBMCs. Source of these receptors: a man younger than 30 in good health. Some clones in this sample may be carry-over from other donors' samples. Both conserved end residues are part of each CDR3. The order of the fields is J gene, D gene, clone size, V gene, CDR3 DNA, CDR3 protein. A D gene is named only where the DNA matches it firmly. Where a row states a size, it is once, few, many or the class of an expanded clone; other rows omit it.

>TRBJ2-3|TRBD2|.|TRBV28
TGTGCCAGCCAAACCGGGACTACCAGCACAGATACGCAGTATTTT
CASQTGTTSTDTQYF
>TRBJ1-1|TRBD1|.|TRBV5-1
TGCGCCAGCACCCCCGGGGACAGGTGGACTGAAGCTTTCTTT
CASTPGDRWTEAFF
>TRBJ2-1|TRBD2|.|TRBV9
TGTGCCAGCAGCACTGGACTAGCGGGAGTAATTTATGAGCAGTTCTTC
CASSTGLAGVIYEQFF
>TRBJ1-2|.|.|TRBV30
TGTGCCCTCCGGGTGCAGGGAGACTATGGCTACACCTTC
CALRVQGDYGYTF
>TRBJ2-7|.|.|TRBV18
TGTGCCAGCTCACCACTCGTGTCAGGGTCGATCTACGAGCAGTACTTC
CASSPLVSGSIYEQYF
>TRBJ2-7|.|.|TRBV5-1
TGCGCCAGCAGCTTGGGCCTTAACTACGAGCAGTACTTC
CASSLGLNYEQYF
>TRBJ2-3|TRBD2|.|TRBV5-4
TGTGCCAGCACCAAGACTGCCCTCAGCGGGAGGGCCCGCACAGATACGCAGTATTTT
CASTKTALSGRARTDTQYF
>TRBJ2-1|.|.|TRBV7-9
TGTGCCAGCAGCCCTAAGTCGGGGGCTACTCACCACTCCTACAATGAGCAGTTCTTC
CASSPKSGATHHSYNEQFF
>TRBJ2-3|TRBD1|.|TRBV9
TGTGCCAGCAGCGTACAGGGGGCGCTCAGCACAGATACGCAGTATTTT
CASSVQGALSTDTQYF
>TRBJ1-3|.|once|TRBV5-1
TGCGCCAGCAGCTTGTCTTCTGATGGAAACACCATATATTTT
CASSLSSDGNTIYF
>TRBJ1-3|.|.|TRBV9
TGTGCCAGCAGCGTATTGGGGGCGGCAGGGAGCTCTGGAAACACCATATATTTT
CASSVLGAAGSSGNTIYF
>TRBJ1-6|TRBD1|.|TRBV28
TGTGCCACCCTAGGTCCTCAGGGGGCAGGTTCACCCCTCCACTTT
CATLGPQGAGSPLHF
>TRBJ2-5|TRBD2|.|TRBV29-1
TGCAGCGTTACGGGACTAAGGGGAGAGACCCAGTACTTC
CSVTGLRGETQYF
>TRBJ2-7|.|.|TRBV27
TGTGCCAGCAGTCCACAGGAAGGGTACGAGCAGTACTTC
CASSPQEGYEQYF
>TRBJ1-2|.|.|TRBV14
TGTGCCAGCAGCCAAGAGAGACGAGGGGGTGGCTACACCTTC
CASSQERRGGGYTF
>TRBJ1-4|TRBD1|.|TRBV7-9
TGTGCCATCGGGACAGGGGAAGAAAAACTGTTTTTT
CAIGTGEEKLFF